This T cell receptor (beta chain) is from a study of molecular identifiers for immune sequencing clone quantification. Study outcomes and limitations: Clones of above 20 RNA copies carried over 99% of effector molecules; in naive cells they carried under 1%. Jurkat TCR RNA from one cell was spiked into about a million naive cells, and it was reportedly detectable there.

This CDR3 spans 16 amino acids. Germline V gives CDR1 MDHEN, CDR2 SYDVKM. The ends were cut back, 4 bases at V and 0 bases at J, with 10 bases in the middle. This clonotype is labeled medium-sized. Its target is unknown. Libraries of naive CD8 T cells were made from 20,000 to 1,000,000 sorted cells. They used 10%, 30% or 50% RNA. Naive CD8 T cells were sorted as CD8+CD4-CCR7+CD45RA+. TCRdb re-called the PCR reads with MiXCR, one entry per CDR3 protein. The data hold 8,500 to 11,000 distinct CDR3 sequences, with roughly a sixth observed a single time. Sequenced input: naive CD8+ T cells from blood, with Jurkat cell RNA spiked in. Subset defined: FACS-sorted CD8+CD4-CCR7+CD45RA+ naive T cells. The rearrangement links TRBV28 to TRBJ2-6, with D uncertain. This TCR derives from a human donor in good health. Some libraries in this study had Jurkat cell RNA spiked in. The CDR3, as DNA: TGTGCCAGCAGTTCTACTCAAATCTCTGGGGCCAACGTCCTGACTTTC. Its protein is CASSSTQISGANVLTF.